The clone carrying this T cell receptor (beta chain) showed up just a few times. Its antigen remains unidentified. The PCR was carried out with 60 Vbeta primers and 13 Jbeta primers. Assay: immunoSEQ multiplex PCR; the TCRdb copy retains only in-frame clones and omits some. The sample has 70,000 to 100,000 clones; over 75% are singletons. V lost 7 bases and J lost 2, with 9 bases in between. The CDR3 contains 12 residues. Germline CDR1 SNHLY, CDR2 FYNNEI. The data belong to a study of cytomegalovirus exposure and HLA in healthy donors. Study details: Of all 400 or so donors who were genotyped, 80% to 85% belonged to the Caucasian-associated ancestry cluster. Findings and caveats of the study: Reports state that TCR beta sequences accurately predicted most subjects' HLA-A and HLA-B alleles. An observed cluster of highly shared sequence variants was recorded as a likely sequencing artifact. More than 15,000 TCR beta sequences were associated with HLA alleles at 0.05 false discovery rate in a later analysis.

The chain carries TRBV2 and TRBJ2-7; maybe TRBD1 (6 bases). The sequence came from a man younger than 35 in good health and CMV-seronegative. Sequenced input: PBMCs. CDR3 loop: CASTDSTYEQYF. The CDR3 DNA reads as TGTGCCAGCACGGACAGTACCTACGAGCAGTACTTC. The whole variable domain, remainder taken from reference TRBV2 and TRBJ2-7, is EPEVTQTPSHQVTQMGQEVILRCVPISNHLYFYWYRQILGQKVEFLVSFYNNEISEKSEIFDDQFSVERPDGSNFTLKIRSTKLEDSAMYFCASTDSTYEQYFGPGTRLTVT.